The rows below give T cell receptor beta chains drawn from one sample of a study of Graves' ophthalmopathy and Graves' hyperthyroidism. MiXCR, applied by TCRdb to the multiplex PCR reads, yields one record per CDR3 protein. This table has 580,000 or so distinct CDR3 sequences, just under 40% appearing once. The sequencing sample was made of peripheral blood or thyroid tissue (not recorded which). These receptors originate from an adult man with Graves' hyperthyroidism. The CDR3 runs from the conserved cysteine through the conserved F or W.

len,v_gene,CDR3aa
14,TRBV5-8,CASSTGTDSYEQYF
15,TRBV7-9,CASSLGAAAGQPQHF
16,TRBV7-6,CASSPLTSGGINEQYF
13,TRBV12-3/TRBV12-4,CASSRDRTETQYF
14,TRBV7-2,CASRPGTVNTEAFF
16,TRBV20-1,CSAPGLAGGPKETQYF
16,TRBV13,CASSLGVVARNTEAFF
13,TRBV10-3,CAISPGQMETQYF
14,TRBV6-6,CASSYFSGDNEQYF
15,TRBV12-3/TRBV12-4,CASSQRDRNNYGYTF
14,TRBV19,CASSINWGSYEQYF
12,TRBV28,CASSRTTGELFF
12,TRBV29-1,CSPGLAFETQYF
15,TRBV11-2,CASSPTGTGNQPQHF
15,TRBV10-3,CAISEGQGAGDGYTF
13,TRBV5-8,CASSLESRSPLHF
15,TRBV2,CASSDRGQSTDTQYF
14,TRBV2,CASRVPRSNEKLFF
16,TRBV20-1,CSARGQGGPSVYEQYF
15,TRBV27,CASSLKDRGNYEQYF
15,TRBV4-1,CASSPSSGNPYEQYF
14,TRBV6-5,CASSSHRGNQPQHF
16,TRBV7-4,CASTGTSGRQAYEQYF
12,TRBV29-1,CSVEAESDTQYF
12,TRBV7-9,CASSAGLAGYTF
14,TRBV18,CASSPLNSNQPQHF
15,TRBV2,CASSEGRGRNQPQHF
14,TRBV24-1,CATSDPTPGETQYF
15,TRBV19,CASMDLAGDRDTQYF
16,TRBV7-9,CASSLARTGNDYGYTF